This TCR beta chain was documented in a study of blood T cell repertoires in COVID-19. Study at large: Sites across the United States, Italy and Spain contributed samples from acute and convalescent COVID-19. From T cells, B-cell-depleted T cells, or PBMCs came the material, which was cDNA or gDNA.

V shed 7 bases and J 5 bases; nucleotides not matched to a gene: 9. Germline V CDR1 and CDR2: MDHEN, SYDVKM. The CDR3 length is 14 residues. Under the authors' procedure: Amplification of reference gene primers provided the estimated nucleated cell counts. The data were produced by immunoSEQ multiplex PCR, yet TCRdb's version contains in-frame clones alone and is incomplete. V and J calls and clone size follow that table, whereas D and trimming were derived from the DNA. The sample holds about 170,000 clones; less than 90% are singletons and the top ten take about 14%. Sample: peripheral blood. The V call is TRBV28, the J call TRBJ1-2; 8 positions match TRBD1. This receptor was identified in a woman between 65 and 79 years old with COVID-19, enrolled during active disease. The CDR3 is CASTETGQGYGYTF. The CDR3 DNA follows: TGTGCCAGCACTGAAACCGGACAGGGATATGGCTACACCTTC.